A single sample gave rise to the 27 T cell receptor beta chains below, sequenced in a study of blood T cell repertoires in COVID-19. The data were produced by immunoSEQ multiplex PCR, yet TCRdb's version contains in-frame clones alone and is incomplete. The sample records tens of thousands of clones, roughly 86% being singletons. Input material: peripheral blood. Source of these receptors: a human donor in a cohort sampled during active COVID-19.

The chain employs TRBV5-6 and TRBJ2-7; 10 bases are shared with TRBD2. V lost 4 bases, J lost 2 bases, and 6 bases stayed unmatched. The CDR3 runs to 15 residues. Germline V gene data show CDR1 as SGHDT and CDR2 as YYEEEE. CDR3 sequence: CASSAQAGGTYEQYF. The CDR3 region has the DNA TGTGCCAGCAGCGCTCAAGCGGGGGGGACCTACGAGCAGTACTTC.

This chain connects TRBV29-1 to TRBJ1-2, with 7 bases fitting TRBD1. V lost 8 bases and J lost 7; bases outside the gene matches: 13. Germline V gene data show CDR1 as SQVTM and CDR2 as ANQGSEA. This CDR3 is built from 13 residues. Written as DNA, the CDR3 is TGCAGCATTAGGGACAGAGGGTTATTTGGCTACACCTTC. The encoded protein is CSIRDRGLFGYTF.

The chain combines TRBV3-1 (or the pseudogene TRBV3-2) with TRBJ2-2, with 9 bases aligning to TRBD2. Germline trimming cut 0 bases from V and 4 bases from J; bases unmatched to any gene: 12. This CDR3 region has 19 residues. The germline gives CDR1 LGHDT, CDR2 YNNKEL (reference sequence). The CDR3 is CASSQDLPSGIRATGELFF. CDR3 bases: TGTGCCAGCAGCCAAGATCTCCCTAGCGGGATACGTGCCACCGGGGAGCTGTTTTTT.

CDR3 sequence: CASSRDRGSAKLFF. For the CDR3, the DNA is TGTGCCAGCAGCCGGGACAGGGGAAGTGCAAAACTGTTTTTT. This chain uses TRBV6-5 with TRBJ1-4; 10 bases fit TRBD1. J was trimmed by 10 bases and V by 6 bases; bases with no gene match: 8. Germline V lookup: CDR1 MNHEY, CDR2 SVGAGI. The CDR3 has 14 residues.

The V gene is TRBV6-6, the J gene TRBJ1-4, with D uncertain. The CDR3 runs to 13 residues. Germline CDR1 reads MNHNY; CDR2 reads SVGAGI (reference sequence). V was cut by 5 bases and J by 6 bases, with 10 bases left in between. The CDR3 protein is CASSGRRYEKLFF. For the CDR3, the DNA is TGTGCCAGCAGTGGCCGAAGATATGAAAAACTGTTTTTT.

The DNA for the CDR3 is TGTGCCAGCAGCTTATCAGTAGGGAGTGTAGCTTTCTTT. Its translation is CASSLSVGSVAFF. The chain recombines TRBV7-2 with TRBJ1-1; D uncertain. CDR1 is SGHTA and CDR2 is FQGNSA in the germline V gene. V was trimmed by 2 bases and J by 10 bases, leaving 14 bases between them. The CDR3 totals 13 residues.

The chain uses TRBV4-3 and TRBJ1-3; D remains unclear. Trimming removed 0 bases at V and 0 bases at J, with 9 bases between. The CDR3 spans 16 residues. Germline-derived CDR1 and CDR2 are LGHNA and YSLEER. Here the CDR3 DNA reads TGCGCCAGCAGCCAAGATCCTCTTGTCTCTGGAAACACCATATATTTT. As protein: CASSQDPLVSGNTIYF.

DNA of the CDR3: TGTGCCAGCAGCAAAGGCCCGGGGGACGAGCAGTACTTC. Translated, it gives CASSKGPGDEQYF. This chain connects TRBV7-2 to TRBJ2-7; possible D gene TRBD2, 6 bases. Between the trimmed V and J ends, which lost 5 bases and 5 bases, there was a span of 13 bases. This CDR3 is built from 13 residues. In germline, CDR1 is SGHTA, CDR2 FQGNSA.

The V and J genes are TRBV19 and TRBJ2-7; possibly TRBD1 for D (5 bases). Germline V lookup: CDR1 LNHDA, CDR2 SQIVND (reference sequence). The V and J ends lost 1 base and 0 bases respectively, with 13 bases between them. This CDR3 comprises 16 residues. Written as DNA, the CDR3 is TGTGCCAGTAGTATAGTAAGGACATTGAGCTCCTACGAGCAGTACTTC. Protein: CASSIVRTLSSYEQYF.

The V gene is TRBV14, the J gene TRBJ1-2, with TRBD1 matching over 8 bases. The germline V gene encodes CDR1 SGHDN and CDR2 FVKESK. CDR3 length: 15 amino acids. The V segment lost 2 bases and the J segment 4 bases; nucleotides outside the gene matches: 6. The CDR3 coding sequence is TGTGCCAGCAGCCAACCCGGGACAGGTTTCTATGGCTACACCTTC. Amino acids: CASSQPGTGFYGYTF.

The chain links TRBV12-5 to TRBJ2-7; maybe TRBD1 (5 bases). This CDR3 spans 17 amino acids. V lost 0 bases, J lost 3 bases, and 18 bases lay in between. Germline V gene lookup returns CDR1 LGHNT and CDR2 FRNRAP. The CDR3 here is CASGLVMAAKGIYEQYF. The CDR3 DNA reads TGTGCTAGTGGTTTGGTAATGGCGGCCAAGGGGATCTACGAGCAGTACTTC.

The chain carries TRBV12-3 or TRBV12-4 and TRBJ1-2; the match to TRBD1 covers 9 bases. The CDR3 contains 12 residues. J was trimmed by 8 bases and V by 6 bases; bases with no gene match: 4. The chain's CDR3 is CASRGQGDGYTF. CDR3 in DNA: TGTGCCAGCAGGGGACAGGGCGACGGCTACACCTTC.

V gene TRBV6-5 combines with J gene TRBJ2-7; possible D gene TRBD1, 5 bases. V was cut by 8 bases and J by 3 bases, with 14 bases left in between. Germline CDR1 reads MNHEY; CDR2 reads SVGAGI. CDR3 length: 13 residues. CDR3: CASHQGQGYEQYF. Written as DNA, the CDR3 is TGTGCCAGCCACCAAGGGCAGGGCTACGAGCAGTACTTC.

CDR3: CASRDTNQPQHF. CDR3 bases: TGTGCCAGCAGGGACACAAATCAGCCCCAGCATTTT. The chain links TRBV25-1 to TRBJ1-5; possible D gene TRBD1, 5 bases. Germline V CDR1 and CDR2: MGHDK, SYGVNS. The length of the CDR3 is 12 residues. V lost 6 bases, J lost 4 bases, and 7 bases lay in between.

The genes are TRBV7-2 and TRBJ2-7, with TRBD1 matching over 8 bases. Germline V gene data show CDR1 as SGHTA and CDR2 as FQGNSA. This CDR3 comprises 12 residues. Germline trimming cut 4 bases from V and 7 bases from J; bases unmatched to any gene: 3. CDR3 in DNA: TGTGCCAGCAGCTGGAGGACAGGGGAGCAGTACTTC. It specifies CASSWRTGEQYF.

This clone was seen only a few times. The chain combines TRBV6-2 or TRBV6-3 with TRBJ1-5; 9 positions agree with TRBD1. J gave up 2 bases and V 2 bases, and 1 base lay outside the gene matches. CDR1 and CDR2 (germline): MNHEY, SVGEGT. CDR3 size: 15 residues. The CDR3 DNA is TGTGCCAGCAGTTACACAGGGGGCGGCAATCAGCCCCAGCATTTT. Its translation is CASSYTGGGNQPQHF.

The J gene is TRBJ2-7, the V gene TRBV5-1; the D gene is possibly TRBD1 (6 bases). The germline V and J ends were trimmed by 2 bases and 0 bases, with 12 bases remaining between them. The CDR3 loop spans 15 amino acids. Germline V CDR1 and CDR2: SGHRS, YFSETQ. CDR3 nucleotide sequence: TGCGCCAGCAGCTTAGATCAGGGGTACTCCTACGAGCAGTACTTC. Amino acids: CASSLDQGYSYEQYF. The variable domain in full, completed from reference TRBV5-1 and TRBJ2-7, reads KAGVTQTPRYLIKTRGQQVTLSCSPISGHRSVSWYQQTPGQGLQFLFEYFSETQRNKGNFPGRFSGRQFSNSRSEMNVSTLELGDSALYLCASSLDQGYSYEQYFGPGTRLTVT.

CDR3 region: CASSPQQGGDDYGYTF. The CDR3 DNA follows: TGTGCCAGCTCACCACAACAGGGCGGTGATGACTATGGCTACACCTTC. The chain couples TRBV18 to TRBJ1-2; D is possibly TRBD1 (6 bases). V gave up 1 base and J gave up 3 bases, with 15 bases separating them. Germline V gene sequence: CDR1 KGHSH, CDR2 LQKENI. The CDR3 is 16 residues long.

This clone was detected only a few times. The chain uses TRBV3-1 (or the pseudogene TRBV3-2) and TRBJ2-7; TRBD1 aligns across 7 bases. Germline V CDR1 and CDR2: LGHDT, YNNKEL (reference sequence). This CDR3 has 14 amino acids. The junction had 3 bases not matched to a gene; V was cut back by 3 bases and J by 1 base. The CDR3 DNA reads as TGTGCCAGCAGCCAGGCGACAGGGTCCTACGAGCAGTACTTC. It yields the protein CASSQATGSYEQYF.

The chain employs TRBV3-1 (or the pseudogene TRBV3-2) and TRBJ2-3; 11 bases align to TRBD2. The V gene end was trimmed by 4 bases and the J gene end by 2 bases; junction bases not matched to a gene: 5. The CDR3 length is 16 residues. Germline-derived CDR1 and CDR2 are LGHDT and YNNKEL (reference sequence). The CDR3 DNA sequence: TGTGCCAGCAGCCTTCCACTAGCGGGGGCCACAGATACGCAGTATTTT. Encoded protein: CASSLPLAGATDTQYF.

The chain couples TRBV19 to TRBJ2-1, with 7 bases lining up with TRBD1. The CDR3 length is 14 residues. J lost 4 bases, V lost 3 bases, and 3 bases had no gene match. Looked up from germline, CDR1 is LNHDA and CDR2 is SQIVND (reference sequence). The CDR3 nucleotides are TGTGCCAGTAGTATCACCAGGGGGTACAATGAGCAGTTCTTC. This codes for CASSITRGYNEQFF.

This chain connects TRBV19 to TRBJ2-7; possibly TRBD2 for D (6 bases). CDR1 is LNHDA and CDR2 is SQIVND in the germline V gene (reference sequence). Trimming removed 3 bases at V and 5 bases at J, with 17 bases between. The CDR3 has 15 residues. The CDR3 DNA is TGTGCCAGTAGTATTACTGGAAACGGCGGGAACGAGCAGTACTTC. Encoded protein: CASSITGNGGNEQYF.

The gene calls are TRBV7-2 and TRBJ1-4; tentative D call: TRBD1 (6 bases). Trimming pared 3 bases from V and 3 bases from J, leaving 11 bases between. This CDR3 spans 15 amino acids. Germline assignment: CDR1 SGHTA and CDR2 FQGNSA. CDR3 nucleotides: TGTGCCAGCAGCTTCGTTGCAGGGGCTAATGAAAAACTGTTTTTT. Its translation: CASSFVAGANEKLFF. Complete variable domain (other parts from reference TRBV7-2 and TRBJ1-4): GAGVSQSPSNKVTEKGKDVELRCDPISGHTALYWYRQSLGQGLEFLIYFQGNSAPDKSGLPSDRFSAERTGGSVSTLTIQRTQQEDSAVYLCASSFVAGANEKLFFGSGTQLSVL.

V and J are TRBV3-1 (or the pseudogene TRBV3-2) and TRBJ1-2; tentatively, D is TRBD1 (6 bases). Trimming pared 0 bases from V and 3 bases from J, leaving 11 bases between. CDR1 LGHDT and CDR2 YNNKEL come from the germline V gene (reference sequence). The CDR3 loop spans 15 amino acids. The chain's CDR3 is CASSQDKTGYYGYTF. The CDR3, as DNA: TGTGCCAGCAGCCAAGATAAAACAGGGTACTATGGCTACACCTTC.

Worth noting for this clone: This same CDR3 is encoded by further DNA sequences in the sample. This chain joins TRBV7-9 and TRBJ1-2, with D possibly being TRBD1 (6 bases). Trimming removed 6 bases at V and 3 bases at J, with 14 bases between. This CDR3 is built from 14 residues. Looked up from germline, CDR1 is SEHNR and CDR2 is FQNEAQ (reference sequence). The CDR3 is CASRNSGGDYGYTF. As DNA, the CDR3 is TGTGCCAGCAGAAACTCGGGGGGCGACTATGGCTACACCTTC.

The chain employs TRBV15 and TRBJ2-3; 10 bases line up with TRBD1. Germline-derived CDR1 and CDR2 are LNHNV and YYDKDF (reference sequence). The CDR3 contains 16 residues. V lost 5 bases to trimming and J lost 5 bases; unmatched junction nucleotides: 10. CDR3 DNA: TGTGCCACCAGCGCCCTCCGGGACAGGGGAAAAGATACGCAGTATTTT. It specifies CATSALRDRGKDTQYF.

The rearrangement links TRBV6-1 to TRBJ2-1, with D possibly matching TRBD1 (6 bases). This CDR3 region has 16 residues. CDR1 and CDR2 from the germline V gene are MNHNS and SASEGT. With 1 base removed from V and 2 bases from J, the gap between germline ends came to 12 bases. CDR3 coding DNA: TGTGCCAGCAGTGAAGGGTGGGGACAACCCTACAATGAGCAGTTCTTC. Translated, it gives CASSEGWGQPYNEQFF.